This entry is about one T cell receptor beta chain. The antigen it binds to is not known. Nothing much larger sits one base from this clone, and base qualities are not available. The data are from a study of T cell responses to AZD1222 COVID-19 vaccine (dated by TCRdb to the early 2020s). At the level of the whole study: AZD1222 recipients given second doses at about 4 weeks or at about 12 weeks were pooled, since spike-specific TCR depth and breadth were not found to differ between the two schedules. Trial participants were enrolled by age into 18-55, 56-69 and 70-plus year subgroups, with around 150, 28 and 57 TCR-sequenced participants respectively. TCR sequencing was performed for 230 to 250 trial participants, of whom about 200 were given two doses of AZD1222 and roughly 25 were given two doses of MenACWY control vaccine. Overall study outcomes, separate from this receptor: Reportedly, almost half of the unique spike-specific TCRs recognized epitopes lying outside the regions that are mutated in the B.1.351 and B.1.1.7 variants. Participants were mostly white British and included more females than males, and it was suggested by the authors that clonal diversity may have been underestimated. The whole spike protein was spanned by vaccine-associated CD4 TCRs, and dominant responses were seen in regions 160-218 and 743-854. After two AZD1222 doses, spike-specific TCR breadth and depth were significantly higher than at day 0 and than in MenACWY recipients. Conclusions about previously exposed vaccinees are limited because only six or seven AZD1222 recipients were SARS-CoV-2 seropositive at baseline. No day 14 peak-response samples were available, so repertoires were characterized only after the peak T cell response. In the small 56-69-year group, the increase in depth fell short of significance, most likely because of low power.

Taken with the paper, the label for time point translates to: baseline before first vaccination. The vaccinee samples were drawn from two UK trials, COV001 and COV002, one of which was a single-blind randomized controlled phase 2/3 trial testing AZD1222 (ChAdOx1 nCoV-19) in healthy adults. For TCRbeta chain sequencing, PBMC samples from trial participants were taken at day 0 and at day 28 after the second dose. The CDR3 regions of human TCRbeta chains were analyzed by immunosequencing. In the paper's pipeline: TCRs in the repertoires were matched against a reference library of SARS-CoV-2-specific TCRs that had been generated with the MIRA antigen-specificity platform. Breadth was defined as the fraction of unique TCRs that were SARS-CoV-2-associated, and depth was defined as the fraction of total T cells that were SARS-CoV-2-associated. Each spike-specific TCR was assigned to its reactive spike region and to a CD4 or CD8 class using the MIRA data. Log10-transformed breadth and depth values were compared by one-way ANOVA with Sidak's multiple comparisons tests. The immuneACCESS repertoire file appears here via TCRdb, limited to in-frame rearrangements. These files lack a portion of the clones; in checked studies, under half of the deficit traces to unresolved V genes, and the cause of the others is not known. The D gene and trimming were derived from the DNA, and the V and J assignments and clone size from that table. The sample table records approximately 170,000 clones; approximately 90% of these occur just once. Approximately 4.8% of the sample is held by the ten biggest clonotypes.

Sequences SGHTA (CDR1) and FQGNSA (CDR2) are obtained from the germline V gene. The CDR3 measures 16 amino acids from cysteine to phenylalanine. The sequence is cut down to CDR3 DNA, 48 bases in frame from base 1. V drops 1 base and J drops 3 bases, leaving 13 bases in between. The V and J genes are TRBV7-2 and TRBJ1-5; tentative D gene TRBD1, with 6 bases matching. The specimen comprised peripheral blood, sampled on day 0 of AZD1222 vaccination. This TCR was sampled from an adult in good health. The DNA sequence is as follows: TGTGCCAGCAGCTTAGTAGGTTCGGGGGCCAATCAGCCCCAGCATTTT. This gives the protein CASSLVGSGANQPQHF.